What follows are 12 T cell receptor beta chains derived from one specimen sequenced in a study of blood T cell repertoires in COVID-19. Profiled with immunoSEQ multiplex PCR; TCRdb holds only in-frame clones, not every one. The sample records some 320,000 clones, 70% to 90% being singletons. The sequenced sample was peripheral blood. Every receptor here comes from a woman in her thirties who had recovered from COVID-19.

The chain couples TRBV12-3 or TRBV12-4 to TRBJ1-1; D is possibly TRBD1 (5 bases). V lost 7 bases to trimming and J lost 8 bases, with 17 bases between them. The CDR3 is made up of 13 amino acids. The CDR3 DNA reads TGTGCCAGCACCGATATTAGACAGAAGGAAGCTTTCTTT. Residues: CASTDIRQKEAFF.

The rearrangement uses TRBV6-1 and TRBJ2-5; 7 nucleotides align to TRBD2. CDR1 and CDR2 from the germline V gene are MNHNS and SASEGT. The CDR3 length is 15 residues. V trimming: 2 bases; J trimming: 2 bases; junction bases outside the gene matches: 5. CDR3 DNA: TGTGCCAGCAGTGAAATGGCGGGACTACAAGAGACCCAGTACTTC. It is translated as CASSEMAGLQETQYF.

The V call is TRBV11-3, the J call TRBJ1-1; tentatively, D is TRBD1 (5 bases). Deletions cut 4 bases from V and 1 base from J, with 10 bases between. Germline V CDR1 and CDR2: SGHNT, YENEEA. This CDR3 spans 14 amino acids. DNA for the CDR3: TGTGCCAGCAGCTCGGAAGGACAGAACACTGAAGCTTTCTTT. Amino acids: CASSSEGQNTEAFF.

The V and J genes are TRBV18 and TRBJ2-6; 9 bases map to TRBD1. The CDR3 length is 17 residues. The germline gives CDR1 KGHSH, CDR2 LQKENI. Losses at the gene ends were 3 bases for V and 2 bases for J; bases not matched to a gene: 5. DNA for the CDR3: TGTGCCAGCTCACCCCTCCGGGACAGGGCTGGGGCCAACGTCCTGACTTTC. The encoded protein is CASSPLRDRAGANVLTF.

This sequence joins TRBV7-2 and TRBJ2-5; 11 bases are a match to TRBD1. From germline, CDR1 is SGHTA and CDR2 FQGNSA. The CDR3 has 17 amino acids. After removal of 5 bases from V and 5 bases from J, the junction contained 13 bases not matched to a gene. Here the CDR3 reads CASSLILGTGGRETQYF. The CDR3 DNA follows: TGTGCCAGCAGCCTAATATTGGGGACAGGGGGTAGGGAGACCCAGTACTTC.

This clone was recorded a few times. Other DNA sequences in this specimen translate into the identical CDR3. This chain links TRBV5-1 with TRBJ2-2, with TRBD1 identical over 7 bases. Looked up from germline, CDR1 is SGHRS and CDR2 is YFSETQ. The CDR3 has 14 amino acids. J gave up 1 base and V 3 bases, and 0 bases lay outside the gene matches. CDR3 in DNA: TGCGCCAGCAGCTGGGACAGGAACACCGGGGAGCTGTTTTTT. Its translation: CASSWDRNTGELFF. Using reference TRBV5-1 and TRBJ2-2 for the parts outside the CDR3, the full variable domain is KAGVTQTPRYLIKTRGQQVTLSCSPISGHRSVSWYQQTPGQGLQFLFEYFSETQRNKGNFPGRFSGRQFSNSRSEMNVSTLELGDSALYLCASSWDRNTGELFFGEGSRLTVL.

The rearrangement links TRBV6-5 to TRBJ2-3, with 9 positions matching TRBD2. Trimming cost V 3 bases and J 2 bases; bases outside gene matches: 6. The CDR3 has 16 amino acids. In germline, CDR1 is MNHEY, CDR2 SVGAGI. The chain's CDR3 is CASSYPAGGHTDTQYF. The CDR3 nucleotides are TGTGCCAGCAGTTATCCAGCGGGGGGTCACACAGATACGCAGTATTTT.

The V and J genes are TRBV6-5 and TRBJ1-2, with 7 bases identical to TRBD1. This CDR3 region has 11 residues. CDR1 is MNHEY, CDR2 SVGAGI, per germline. The CDR3 region has the DNA TGTGCGACAGGGACCAACTATGGCTACACCTTC. This codes for CATGTNYGYTF.

The chain uses TRBV19 and TRBJ2-5; D call uncertain. Germline CDR1 reads LNHDA; CDR2 reads SQIVND (reference sequence). V was pared by 5 bases and J by 1 base, with 14 bases between. This CDR3 comprises 15 residues. The CDR3 DNA reads as TGTGCCAGTAGTCGTTTTTTGTTAGCCCAAGAGACCCAGTACTTC. Translated, it gives CASSRFLLAQETQYF.

CDR3 in DNA: TGTGCCAGCAGCTTAGCCCCGGGACAGGGTCTAGCTTTCTTT. Translating gives CASSLAPGQGLAFF. V usage is TRBV11-3 and J usage is TRBJ1-1; TRBD1 matches 9 bases. V shed 1 base and J 10 bases; nucleotides not matched to a gene: 7. The CDR3 runs to 14 residues. Germline V lookup: CDR1 SGHNT, CDR2 YENEEA.

Only one count was recorded for this clone. This rearrangement joins TRBV10-3 to TRBJ1-6, with TRBD1 matching over 8 bases. The CDR3 spans 13 residues. Trimming removed 6 bases from V and 7 bases from J; junction bases left unmatched: 2. Germline lookup yields CDR1 ENHRY and CDR2 SYGVKD. Here the CDR3 DNA reads TGTGCCATCAGCGACAGGGGCAATTCACCCCTCCACTTT. This translates into CAISDRGNSPLHF.

This CDR3 is CAAVREINQPQHF. The CDR3 DNA reads as TGTGCAGCGGTCCGGGAGATAAATCAGCCCCAGCATTTT. This chain joins TRBV6-5 and TRBJ1-5, with D unresolved. Germline CDR1 and CDR2: MNHEY and SVGAGI. The CDR3 consists of 13 residues.